The 21 T cell receptor beta chains reported below all come from one sample, sequenced in a study of vaccination effects on CD4 cells after COVID-19 (dated by TCRdb to about 2022). Library preparation was by the immunoSEQ multiplex PCR assay. The table comes from immuneACCESS by way of TCRdb, which keeps in-frame sequences with V and J called. Part of the clones is missing from these tables; in studies checked, under half for an unresolved V gene and the rest for unknown reasons. Recorded for this sample are tens of thousands of clones; about two thirds of them occurred a single time. The leading ten clones occupy about 18% of the sample. These receptors' targets are unknown. In the ViraFEST assay, PBMC were stimulated with viral peptide pools, and TCR sequencing was then used to find antigen-specific CD4+ T cell clonotypes based on their expansion. After less than 13 days of culture, CD4+ T cells were isolated with the EasySep CD4+ T cell isolation kit. PCR-confirmed SARS-CoV-2 infection had occurred in convalescent patients between March and December 2020, before the Alpha, Beta and Delta variants emerged in the United States.

This material consisted of CD4+ T cells from PBMCs cultured with HCoV-NL63 spike peptides, taken before COVID-19 vaccination. The sample's cell subset or site label, in plain terms: HCoV-NL63 spike overlapping peptide pool stimulation. All receptors come from a human donor who had a prior SARS-CoV-2 infection.

V gene TRBV5-1 combines with J gene TRBJ2-1, with 7 bases identical to TRBD2. The length of the CDR3 is 15 residues. Unmatched junction bases numbered 7, after V lost 1 base and J lost 6 bases. The germline CDR1 and CDR2 sequences are SGHRS and YFSETQ. Written as DNA, the CDR3 is TGCGCCAGCAGCTTGTCTGCTAGCGGAGGCAATGAGCAGTTCTTC. Its protein product is CASSLSASGGNEQFF.

This chain links TRBV19 with TRBJ1-5; tentative D call: TRBD1 (6 bases). Deletions cut 5 bases from V and 9 bases from J, with 11 bases between. Germline V gives CDR1 LNHDA, CDR2 SQIVND (reference sequence). The CDR3 is 12 residues long. CDR3 nucleotide sequence: TGTGCCAGTAGTTGGGGGGCGGCGCCCCAGCATTTT. It encodes CASSWGAAPQHF.

The J gene is TRBJ1-6, the V gene TRBV21-1; the table assigns TRBD1, which was not confirmed against the DNA. TRBV21-1 is a pseudogene segment. The CDR3 extends over 19 amino acids. Here the CDR3 DNA reads TGTGCCAGCAGCAAAACGGGTGGGGCAGGGTTCTCCTATAATTCACCCCTCCACTTT. Translating it yields CASSKTGGAGFSYNSPLHF.

This sequence joins TRBV7-2 and TRBJ2-1; weak D call: TRBD2 (6 bases). This CDR3 comprises 13 residues. Trimming left V 0 bases short and J 15 bases short, with 15 bases between. The germline CDR1 and CDR2 sequences are SGHTA and FQGNSA. Here the CDR3 DNA reads TGTGCCAGCAGCTTAGCGAAGTGGGGGGTTCCGTTCTTC. As protein: CASSLAKWGVPFF.

The chain joins TRBV6-4 to TRBJ1-6; TRBD1 is a possible D gene (6 bases). In germline, CDR1 is MRHNA, CDR2 SNTAGT. Trimming pared 3 bases from V and 12 bases from J, leaving 24 bases between. The CDR3 is made up of 17 amino acids. In DNA form, the CDR3 reads TGTGCCAGCAGTGAAGTGCGTGCACATCAAAGGGGGTTACCCCTCCACTTT. Translated, it gives CASSEVRAHQRGLPLHF.

The chain couples TRBV7-9 to TRBJ2-1; TRBD2 matches 9 bases. With V trimmed by 5 bases and J by 2 bases, 4 bases remained unmatched. This CDR3 comprises 15 residues. Germline V CDR1 and CDR2: SEHNR, FQNEAQ (reference sequence). The chain's CDR3 is CASSAASGAYNEQFF. The CDR3 DNA reads TGTGCCAGCAGCGCCGCTAGCGGGGCCTACAATGAGCAGTTCTTC.

This rearrangement joins TRBV7-3 to TRBJ2-3; 7 positions match TRBD2. V shed 3 bases, J shed 9 bases, and the junction held 12 bases outside the gene matches. The germline CDR1 and CDR2 sequences are SGHTA and FQGTGA. The CDR3 length is 15 residues. CDR3 sequence reads: CASSLEVAGVGTQYF. CDR3 bases: TGTGCCAGCAGCTTGGAAGTGGCGGGAGTAGGGACGCAGTATTTT.

The chain employs TRBV11-2 and TRBJ2-7; D gene unclear. Germline V gene sequence: CDR1 SGHAT, CDR2 FQNNGV. CDR3 length equals 14 residues. V shed 3 bases and J shed 1 base, with 10 bases lying between them. CDR3 sequence reads: CASSFDIYSYEQYF. The CDR3 bases are TGTGCCAGCAGCTTCGACATTTATTCCTACGAGCAGTACTTC.

This chain uses TRBV5-4 with TRBJ2-3; D is possibly TRBD2 (7 bases). The CDR3 spans 15 residues. Trimming stripped 4 bases from V and 4 bases from J, with 16 bases between. Looked up from germline, CDR1 is SGHNT and CDR2 is YYREEE (reference sequence). The CDR3 sequence: CASSVGGGLSDTQYF. The CDR3 nucleotides are TGTGCCAGCAGCGTGGGGGGGGGCCTTTCAGATACGCAGTATTTT.

This chain links TRBV12-3 or TRBV12-4 with TRBJ1-1, with a weak D call TRBD1 (5 bases). CDR3 length: 13 amino acids. V dropped 0 bases and J dropped 11 bases, with 13 bases sitting between them. The CDR3 DNA reads as TGTGCCAGCAGTTTAGCCCCGTTACAGGACGCTTTCTTT. Translating gives CASSLAPLQDAFF.

V gene TRBV2 combines with J gene TRBJ2-5, with TRBD2 matching over 10 bases. The J segment lost 5 bases and the V segment lost 7 bases, leaving 4 bases of the junction unmatched. The CDR3 extends over 13 amino acids. Looked up from germline, CDR1 is SNHLY and CDR2 is FYNNEI. For the CDR3, the DNA is TGTGCCAGCACAGCGGGAGGGCGGGAGACCCAGTACTTC. Its protein product is CASTAGGRETQYF.

The chain carries TRBV9 and TRBJ1-3; no clear D. Trimming took off 4 bases at V and 0 bases at J, with 14 bases between the two ends. CDR1 and CDR2 (germline): SGDLS, YYNGEE. The CDR3 has 16 amino acids. CDR3: CASSSHPATSGNTIYF. The CDR3 nucleotides read TGTGCCAGCAGCTCGCACCCGGCAACCTCTGGAAACACCATATATTTT.

The CDR3 sequence is CASNGRRVVEAKNIQYF. The CDR3 bases are TGTGCCAGCAACGGACGGAGGGTTGTAGAGGCCAAAAACATTCAGTACTTC. The chain recombines TRBV2 with TRBJ2-4, with D maybe TRBD2 (6 bases). The CDR3 is made up of 17 amino acids. The V gene lost 7 bases and the J gene lost 1 base, with 20 bases spanning the gap. Per germline, CDR1 SNHLY and CDR2 FYNNEI.

As DNA, the CDR3 is TGTGCCAGCAGCCCCCGGGGCCTGAACACCGGGGAGCTGTTTTTT. It specifies CASSPRGLNTGELFF. J is TRBJ2-2 and V is TRBV9; D is perhaps TRBD1 or TRBD2 (5 bases each). Per germline, CDR1 SGDLS and CDR2 YYNGEE. V lost 4 bases, J lost 1 base, and 11 bases lay in between. This CDR3 spans 15 amino acids.

Relative to its sample, this clone is medium-sized. The rearrangement joins TRBV7-2 to TRBJ2-3, with 7 positions matching TRBD2. With V trimmed by 5 bases and J by 4 bases, 12 bases remained unmatched. Per germline, CDR1 SGHTA and CDR2 FQGNSA. This CDR3 has 16 amino acids. CDR3 coding DNA: TGTGCCAGCAGCCAGAGGGGCGGGAGTATCCCAGATACGCAGTATTTT. Amino acid sequence: CASSQRGGSIPDTQYF.

This rearrangement joins TRBV2 to TRBJ2-7, with 8 bases matching TRBD1. Germline V gene data show CDR1 as SNHLY and CDR2 as FYNNEI. The CDR3 totals 15 residues. V lost 6 bases and J lost 1; bases outside the gene matches: 8. DNA for the CDR3: TGTGCCAGCAGACTTCAGACAGGGGTTTCCTACGAGCAGTACTTC. Amino acids: CASRLQTGVSYEQYF.

The rearrangement joins TRBV27 to TRBJ1-2; 12 positions agree with TRBD1. The V and J ends lost 3 bases and 3 bases, in that order; junction bases with no gene match: 8. The germline gives CDR1 MNHEY, CDR2 SMNVEV (reference sequence). CDR3 size: 17 residues. CDR3 loop: CASSFRGQGARDYGYTF. Here the CDR3 DNA reads TGTGCCAGCAGTTTTAGGGGACAGGGGGCGAGGGACTATGGCTACACCTTC.

The CDR3 protein is CASSLFPGAETQYF. CDR3 in DNA: TGCGCCAGCAGCTTGTTCCCCGGGGCCGAGACCCAGTACTTC. This chain uses TRBV5-1 with TRBJ2-5; either TRBD1 or TRBD2 may supply D (5 bases each). The CDR3 has 14 residues. The ends were cut back, 1 base at V and 5 bases at J, with 12 bases in the middle. The germline V gene encodes CDR1 SGHRS and CDR2 YFSETQ.

V gene TRBV18 combines with J gene TRBJ2-7; D unclear. V lost 3 bases, J lost 3 bases, and 9 bases lay in between. CDR1 is KGHSH, CDR2 LQKENI, per germline. The CDR3 sequence is 13 residues long. In DNA form, the CDR3 reads TGTGCCAGCTCACCGAACAGCAACTACGAGCAGTACTTC. It yields the protein CASSPNSNYEQYF.

V is TRBV19 and J is TRBJ1-1; TRBD1 matches at 8 bases. The V segment lost 3 bases and the J segment 4 bases; nucleotides outside the gene matches: 7. Germline V CDR1 and CDR2: LNHDA, SQIVND (reference sequence). The CDR3 contains 15 residues. The CDR3 here is CASSMLTGASTEAFF. The DNA of the CDR3 is TGTGCCAGTAGTATGTTGACAGGGGCGAGCACTGAAGCTTTCTTT.

The chain is built from TRBV28 and TRBJ2-7; no clear D. CDR3 size: 11 residues. The V gene's germline CDR1 is MDHEN and CDR2 SYDVKM. V was clipped by 2 bases and J by 6 bases, with 5 bases between them. CDR3 amino acids: CASSLMPEQYF. The CDR3 DNA sequence: TGTGCCAGCAGTTTAATGCCCGAGCAGTACTTC.